A single sample gave rise to the 21 T cell receptor beta chains below, sequenced in a study of Graves' ophthalmopathy and Graves' hyperthyroidism. RNA transcripts were the template, and TCR beta CDR3 regions were amplified from them. Investigators did first-round RT-PCR with HTBI primers, then second-round multiplex PCR. TCRdb processed the multiplex PCR reads anew with MiXCR; each CDR3 protein has one entry. The table records 200,000 to 250,000 distinct CDR3 sequences, under 25% of them present only once. Material for sequencing was peripheral blood. The source of these receptors is a woman between 45 and 60 years old with Graves' ophthalmopathy.

V gene TRBV7-3 combines with J gene TRBJ1-2; TRBD1 is a possible D gene (5 bases). The CDR3 runs 18 residues. Germline V gene data show CDR1 as SGHTA and CDR2 as FQGTGA. Between the trimmed V and J ends, which lost 5 bases and 7 bases, there was a span of 29 bases. The CDR3 is CASSQGALRGRGLRGYTF. The CDR3 nucleotides read TGTGCCAGCAGCCAAGGAGCCCTCCGTGGGAGGGGTCTACGTGGCTACACCTTC. Full variable domain (rest looked up from reference TRBV7-3 and TRBJ1-2): GAGVSQTPSNKVTEKGKYVELRCDPISGHTALYWYRQSLGQGPEFLIYFQGTGAADDSGLPNDRFFAVRPEGSVSTLKIQRTERGDSAVYLCASSQGALRGRGLRGYTFGSGTRLTVV.

Ten or more counts support this clonotype. The V and J genes are TRBV19 and TRBJ1-6; unclear D gene. V was clipped by 3 bases and J by 9 bases, with 3 bases between them. In germline, CDR1 is LNHDA, CDR2 SQIVND (reference sequence). The CDR3 loop spans 11 amino acids. The CDR3 is CASSIFSPLHF. DNA of the CDR3: TGTGCCAGTAGTATTTTTTCACCCCTCCACTTT.

V is TRBV3-1 and J is TRBJ2-7; the match to TRBD2 covers 9 bases. CDR3 length: 15 amino acids. The V and J ends lost 1 base and 6 bases, in that order; junction bases with no gene match: 7. The V gene's germline CDR1 is LGHDT and CDR2 YNNKEL (reference sequence). The CDR3 DNA reads as TGTGCCAGCAGCCAAGCCGGGACTAGCTCGGGCGAGCAGTACTTC. Translation: CASSQAGTSSGEQYF.

This clonotype came up a few times. J is TRBJ2-2 and V is TRBV3-1, with D maybe TRBD2 (6 bases). The V end lost 1 base, the J end lost 0 bases, and 6 bases lay between the germline ends. The CDR3 loop spans 15 amino acids. Germline V gene data show CDR1 as LGHDT and CDR2 as YNNKEL (reference sequence). CDR3: CASSQGLANTGELFF. CDR3 in DNA: TGTGCCAGCAGCCAAGGACTAGCGAACACCGGGGAGCTGTTTTTT.

The chain combines TRBV6-1 with TRBJ1-5; TRBD1 might be the D (5 bases). The V end was cut by 2 bases, the J end by 9 bases, with 17 bases between. There are 15 residues in the CDR3. In germline, CDR1 is MNHNS, CDR2 SASEGT. As DNA, the CDR3 is TGTGCCAGCAGTGAAACCCGGGACCCATTCTGGCCCCAGCATTTT. Translating gives CASSETRDPFWPQHF.

This clonotype was seen at least ten times. The gene calls are TRBV18 and TRBJ2-5, with 9 positions matching TRBD1. CDR1 KGHSH and CDR2 LQKENI come from the germline V gene. There are 16 residues in the CDR3. After removal of 3 bases from V and 4 bases from J, the junction contained 9 bases not matched to a gene. This CDR3 reads CASSPGPGQGTETQYF. Written as DNA, the CDR3 is TGTGCCAGCTCACCTGGACCGGGACAGGGCACAGAGACCCAGTACTTC.

Many counts were recorded for this clonotype. The V call is TRBV27, the J call TRBJ2-7; tentatively, D is TRBD1 (6 bases). CDR3 length: 15 amino acids. V dropped 6 bases and J dropped 3 bases, with 18 bases sitting between them. The V gene's germline CDR1 is MNHEY and CDR2 SMNVEV (reference sequence). The CDR3 region has the DNA TGTGCCAGCAGCCCCGGACATTGGGACAACTACGAGCAGTACTTC. Translated: CASSPGHWDNYEQYF.

This clonotype appeared many times. The V call is TRBV9, the J call TRBJ1-3; D gene ambiguous. Germline CDR1 SGDLS, CDR2 YYNGEE. The CDR3 loop spans 17 amino acids. V was shortened by 4 bases and J by 0 bases, with 17 bases between the two germline ends. The CDR3 reads CASSPSGWASSGNTIYF. The CDR3 region has the DNA TGTGCCAGCAGCCCATCCGGTTGGGCGTCCTCTGGAAACACCATATATTTT.

The CDR3 protein is CASSLGAAGGQNYGYTF. The CDR3 bases are TGTGCCAGCAGCTTAGGGGCGGCAGGGGGCCAGAACTATGGCTACACCTTC. This chain joins TRBV7-6 and TRBJ1-2, with 8 bases matching TRBD1. The CDR3 has 17 residues. The ends lost 1 base at V and 2 bases at J; junction bases unmatched: 9. Germline V gives CDR1 SGHVS, CDR2 FNYEAQ.

Many counts were recorded for this clonotype. The CDR3 bases are TGCAGTGCTAGAGATCGGGTTTTTAGCGGGAAATCCTACGAGCAGTACTTC. Translated, it gives CSARDRVFSGKSYEQYF. The chain uses TRBV20-1 and TRBJ2-7; TRBD2 matches 8 bases. V dropped 0 bases and J dropped 1; count of bases not matched to a gene: 11. Germline CDR1 and CDR2: DFQATT and SNEGSKA (reference sequence). The CDR3 consists of 17 residues.

This clonotype appeared many times. The CDR3: CASSLEGAGAVYEQYF. The CDR3 DNA sequence: TGTGCCAGCAGCTTAGAGGGGGCCGGGGCCGTCTACGAGCAGTACTTC. J is TRBJ2-7 and V is TRBV11-1; 7 bases are shared with TRBD1. The V gene end was trimmed by 1 base and the J gene end by 3 bases; junction bases not matched to a gene: 9. CDR1 and CDR2 from the germline V gene are SGHAT and FQDESV (reference sequence). The CDR3 consists of 16 residues.

This clonotype was observed many times. The chain employs TRBV6-1 and TRBJ1-2; D unresolved. The CDR3 is made up of 15 amino acids. Trimming took 4 bases from V and 2 from J, leaving 14 bases between them. In germline, CDR1 is MNHNS, CDR2 SASEGT. This CDR3 is CASSVLTHGNYGYTF. CDR3 DNA: TGTGCCAGCAGTGTTCTGACACACGGAAACTATGGCTACACCTTC.

This clonotype was found a few times. CDR3 sequence (DNA): TGCGCCAGCAGCTTGGGCCAGACACACTATGGCTACACCTTC. Amino acids: CASSLGQTHYGYTF. The V call is TRBV5-1, the J call TRBJ1-2; D uncertain. The V end was cut by 0 bases, the J end by 3 bases, with 9 bases between. Germline V CDR1 and CDR2: SGHRS, YFSETQ. The CDR3 is 14 residues long.

The sample holds many counts of this clonotype. The gene calls are TRBV28 and TRBJ1-2; D might be TRBD1 (6 bases). Trimming removed 5 bases from V and 4 bases from J, with 17 bases in between. The germline V gene encodes CDR1 MDHEN and CDR2 SYDVKM. The CDR3 totals 15 residues. CDR3 sequence: CASSPRGQNSYGYTF. CDR3 nucleotides: TGTGCCAGCAGTCCTCGAGGACAGAATAGCTATGGCTACACCTTC.

V is TRBV6-5 and J is TRBJ2-7; D call uncertain. The CDR3 covers 11 residues. Germline V CDR1 and CDR2: MNHEY, SVGAGI. V lost 6 bases to trimming and J lost 7 bases, with 10 bases between them. CDR3 nucleotides: TGTGCCAGCAGCCACTCAATAGAGCAGTACTTC. Translation gives CASSHSIEQYF.

This clonotype came up many times. This chain joins TRBV20-1 and TRBJ1-2; 10 bases are a match to TRBD1. J was trimmed by 8 bases and V by 3 bases; bases with no gene match: 6. This CDR3 has 13 amino acids. The V gene's germline CDR1 is DFQATT and CDR2 SNEGSKA (reference sequence). The CDR3 nucleotides read TGCAGTGCTAGCGAGACAGGGGGCGTCGGCTACACCTTC. This sequence encodes CSASETGGVGYTF.

This clonotype occurred many times. The V call is TRBV2, the J call TRBJ2-5; tentatively, D is TRBD2 (6 bases). Germline assignment: CDR1 SNHLY and CDR2 FYNNEI. The CDR3 covers 16 residues. The ends were cut back, 6 bases at V and 5 bases at J, with 22 bases in the middle. DNA for the CDR3: TGTGCCAGCAGCCGGGGAGAAGTGGGACTGGGGGAGACCCAGTACTTC. It yields the protein CASSRGEVGLGETQYF.

This clonotype has a count of ten or more. The chain is built from TRBV6-5 and TRBJ1-1; D is unresolved. Germline CDR1 MNHEY, CDR2 SVGAGI. There are 12 residues in the CDR3. V was pared by 6 bases and J by 5 bases, with 10 bases between. CDR3 in DNA: TGTGCCAGCAGCCCCCGGGTAACTGAAGCTTTCTTT. This translates into CASSPRVTEAFF.

The V and J genes are TRBV2 and TRBJ1-6, with D possibly being TRBD1 (6 bases). Germline CDR1 is SNHLY and CDR2 is FYNNEI. Trimming took 6 bases from V and 18 from J, leaving 21 bases between them. The CDR3 covers 13 residues. Here the CDR3 DNA reads TGTGCCAGCAGCGACCGAACCACAGGGACTGGCCACTTT. Translation: CASSDRTTGTGHF.

This clonotype was recorded at least ten times. The chain is built from TRBV9 and TRBJ2-7; 7 bases fit TRBD1. This CDR3 comprises 14 residues. CDR1 SGDLS and CDR2 YYNGEE come from the germline V gene. V lost 5 bases to trimming and J lost 0 bases; unmatched junction nucleotides: 5. CDR3 residues: CASRPGQSSYEQYF. CDR3 DNA: TGTGCCAGCAGACCGGGACAGAGCTCCTACGAGCAGTACTTC.

The gene calls are TRBV6-2 or TRBV6-3 and TRBJ1-5; D is ambiguous. Germline loops: CDR1 MNHEY, CDR2 SVGEGT. V was pared by 2 bases and J by 2 bases, with 10 bases between. The CDR3 has 15 amino acids. The chain's CDR3 is CASSYRKGGNQPQHF. The CDR3 nucleotides are TGTGCCAGCAGTTACAGGAAGGGAGGCAATCAGCCCCAGCATTTT.